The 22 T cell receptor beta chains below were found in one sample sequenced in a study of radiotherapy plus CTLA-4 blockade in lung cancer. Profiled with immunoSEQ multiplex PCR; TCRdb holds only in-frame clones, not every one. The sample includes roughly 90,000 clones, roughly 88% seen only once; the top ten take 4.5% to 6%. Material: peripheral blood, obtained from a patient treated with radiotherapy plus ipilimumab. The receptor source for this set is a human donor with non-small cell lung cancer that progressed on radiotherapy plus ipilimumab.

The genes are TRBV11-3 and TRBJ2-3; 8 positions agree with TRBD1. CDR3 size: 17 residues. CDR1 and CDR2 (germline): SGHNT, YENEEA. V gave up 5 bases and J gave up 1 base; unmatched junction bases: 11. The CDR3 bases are TGTGCCAGCAGCCCTGGATCGGGCAGGGGGCGCACAGATACGCAGTATTTT. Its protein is CASSPGSGRGRTDTQYF.

CDR3 bases: TGTGCCAGCAGCTTAGGACGGGAACTCCATAACATTCAGTACTTC. Encoded protein: CASSLGRELHNIQYF. The V and J genes are TRBV7-8 and TRBJ2-4; D might be TRBD2 (5 bases). Germline CDR1 is SGHVS and CDR2 is FQNEAQ. The V end lost 1 base, the J end lost 7 bases, and 14 bases lay between the germline ends. The CDR3 is 15 amino acids. Using reference TRBV7-8 and TRBJ2-4 for the parts outside the CDR3, the full variable domain is GAGVSQSPRYKVAKRGQDVALRCDPISGHVSLFWYQQALGQGPEFLTYFQNEAQLDKSGLPSDRFFAERPEGSVSTLKIQRTQQEDSAVYLCASSLGRELHNIQYFGAGTRLSVL.

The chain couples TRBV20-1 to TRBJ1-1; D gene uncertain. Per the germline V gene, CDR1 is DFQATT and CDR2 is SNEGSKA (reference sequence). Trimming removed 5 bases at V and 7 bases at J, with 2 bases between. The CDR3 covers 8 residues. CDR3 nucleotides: TGCAGTGCTCGTGAAGCTTTCTTT. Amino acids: CSAREAFF.

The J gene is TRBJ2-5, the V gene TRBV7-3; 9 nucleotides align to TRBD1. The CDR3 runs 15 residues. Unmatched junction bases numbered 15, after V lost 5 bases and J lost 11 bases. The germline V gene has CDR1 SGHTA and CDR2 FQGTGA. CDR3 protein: CASSPGTGRLGEQYF. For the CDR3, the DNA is TGTGCCAGCAGCCCCGGGACAGGGAGGTTAGGGGAGCAGTACTTC.

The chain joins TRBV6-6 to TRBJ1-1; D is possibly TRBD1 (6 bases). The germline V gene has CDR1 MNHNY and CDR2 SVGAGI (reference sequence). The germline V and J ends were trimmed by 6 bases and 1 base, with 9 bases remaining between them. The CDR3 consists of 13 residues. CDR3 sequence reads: CASSMDRNTEAFF. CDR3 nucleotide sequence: TGTGCCAGCAGCATGGACAGGAACACTGAAGCTTTCTTT.

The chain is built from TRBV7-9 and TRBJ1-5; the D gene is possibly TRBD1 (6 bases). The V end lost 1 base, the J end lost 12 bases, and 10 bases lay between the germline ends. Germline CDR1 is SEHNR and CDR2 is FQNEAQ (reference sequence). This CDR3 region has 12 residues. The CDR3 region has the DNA TGTGCCAGCAGCTTAGAAGGACAGTACCAGCATTTT. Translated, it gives CASSLEGQYQHF.

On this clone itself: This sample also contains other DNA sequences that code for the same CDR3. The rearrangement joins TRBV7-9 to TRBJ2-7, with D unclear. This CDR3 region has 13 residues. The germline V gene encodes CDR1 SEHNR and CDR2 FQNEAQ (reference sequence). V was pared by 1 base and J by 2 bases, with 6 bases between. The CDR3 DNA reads TGTGCCAGCAGCTTAGGAACAGCCTACGAGCAGTACTTC. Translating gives CASSLGTAYEQYF.

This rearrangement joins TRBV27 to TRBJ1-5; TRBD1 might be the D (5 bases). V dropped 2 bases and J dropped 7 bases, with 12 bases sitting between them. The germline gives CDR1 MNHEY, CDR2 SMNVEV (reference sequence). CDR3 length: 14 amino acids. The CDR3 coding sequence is TGTGCCAGCAGTTTAGGGGGGTTAAGACAGCCCCAGCATTTT. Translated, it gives CASSLGGLRQPQHF.

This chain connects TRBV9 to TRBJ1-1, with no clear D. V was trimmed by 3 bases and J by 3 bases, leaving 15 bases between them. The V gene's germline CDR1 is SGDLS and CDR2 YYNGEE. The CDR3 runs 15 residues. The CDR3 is CASSALRHGYTEAFF. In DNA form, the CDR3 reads TGTGCCAGCAGCGCCCTTAGACATGGATACACTGAAGCTTTCTTT.

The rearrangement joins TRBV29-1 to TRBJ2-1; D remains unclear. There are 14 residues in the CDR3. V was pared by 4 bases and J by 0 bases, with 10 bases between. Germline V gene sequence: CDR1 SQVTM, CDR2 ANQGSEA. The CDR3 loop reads CSVVGVLSYNEQFF. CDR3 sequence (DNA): TGCAGCGTTGTTGGGGTCCTCTCCTACAATGAGCAGTTCTTC.

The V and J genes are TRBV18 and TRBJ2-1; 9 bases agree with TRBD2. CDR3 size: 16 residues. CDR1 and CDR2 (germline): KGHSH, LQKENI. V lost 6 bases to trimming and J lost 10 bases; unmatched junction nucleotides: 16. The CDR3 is CASSQKPGLAVIEQFF. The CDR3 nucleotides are TGTGCCAGCTCTCAAAAACCGGGACTAGCAGTAATAGAGCAGTTCTTC.

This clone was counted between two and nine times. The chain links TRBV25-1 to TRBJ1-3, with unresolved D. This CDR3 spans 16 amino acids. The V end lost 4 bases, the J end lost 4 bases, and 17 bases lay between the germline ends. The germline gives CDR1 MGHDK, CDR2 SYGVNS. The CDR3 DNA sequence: TGTGCCAGCAGTGTGTCAACACCGGGCGAGGGAAACACCATATATTTT. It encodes CASSVSTPGEGNTIYF.

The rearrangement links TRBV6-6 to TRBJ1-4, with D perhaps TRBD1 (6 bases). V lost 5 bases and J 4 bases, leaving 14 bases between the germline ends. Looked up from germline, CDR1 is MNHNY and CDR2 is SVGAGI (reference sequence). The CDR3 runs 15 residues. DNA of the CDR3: TGTGCCAGCAGTAAGCCGGGACAAATTAATGAAAAACTGTTTTTT. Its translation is CASSKPGQINEKLFF.

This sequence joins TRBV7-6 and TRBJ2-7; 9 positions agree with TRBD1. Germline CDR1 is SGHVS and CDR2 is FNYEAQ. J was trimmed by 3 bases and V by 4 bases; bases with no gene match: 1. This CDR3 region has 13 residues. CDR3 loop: CASSSTGGYEQYF. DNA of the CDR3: TGTGCCAGCAGCTCGACAGGGGGCTACGAGCAGTACTTC. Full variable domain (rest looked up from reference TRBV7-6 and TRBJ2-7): GAGVSQSPRYKVTKRGQDVALRCDPISGHVSLYWYRQALGQGPEFLTYFNYEAQQDKSGLPNDRFSAERPEGSISTLTIQRTEQRDSAMYRCASSSTGGYEQYFGPGTRLTVT.

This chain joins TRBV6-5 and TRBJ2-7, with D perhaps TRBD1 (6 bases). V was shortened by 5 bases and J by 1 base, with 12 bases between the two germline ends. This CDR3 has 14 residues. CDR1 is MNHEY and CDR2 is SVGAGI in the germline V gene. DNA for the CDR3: TGTGCCAGCAGTGCAGGGGTCAAATCCTACGAGCAGTACTTC. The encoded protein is CASSAGVKSYEQYF.

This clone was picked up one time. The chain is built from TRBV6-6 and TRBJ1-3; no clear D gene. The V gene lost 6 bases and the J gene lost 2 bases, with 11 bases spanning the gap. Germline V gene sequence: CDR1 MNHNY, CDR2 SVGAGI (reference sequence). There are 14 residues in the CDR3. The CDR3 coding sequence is TGTGCCAGCAGCCCCGGCCCCCCTGGAAACACCATATATTTT. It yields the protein CASSPGPPGNTIYF.

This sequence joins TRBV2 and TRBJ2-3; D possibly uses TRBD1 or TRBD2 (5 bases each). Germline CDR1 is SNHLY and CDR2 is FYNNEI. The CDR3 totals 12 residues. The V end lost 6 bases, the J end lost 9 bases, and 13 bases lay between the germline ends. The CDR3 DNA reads TGTGCCAGCAGCGCCAAAGGGGAGACGCAGTATTTT. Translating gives CASSAKGETQYF.

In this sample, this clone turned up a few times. The CDR3 nucleotides are TGTGCCAGCAGCTTAGGGGGTAGCGGGAGTAATGAGCAGTTCTTC. Residues: CASSLGGSGSNEQFF. The chain combines TRBV11-3 with TRBJ2-1; 9 bases fit TRBD2. There are 15 residues in the CDR3. Looked up from germline, CDR1 is SGHNT and CDR2 is YENEEA. The trim removed 1 base at V and 7 bases at J, leaving 5 bases unmatched.

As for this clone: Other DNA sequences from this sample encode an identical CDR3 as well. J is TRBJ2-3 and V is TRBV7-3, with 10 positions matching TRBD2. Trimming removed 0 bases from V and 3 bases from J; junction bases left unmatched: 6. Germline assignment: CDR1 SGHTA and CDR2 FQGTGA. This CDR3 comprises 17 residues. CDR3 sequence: CASSLTGAGGPTDTQYF. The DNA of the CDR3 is TGTGCCAGCAGCTTAACGGGAGCGGGAGGGCCGACAGATACGCAGTATTTT.

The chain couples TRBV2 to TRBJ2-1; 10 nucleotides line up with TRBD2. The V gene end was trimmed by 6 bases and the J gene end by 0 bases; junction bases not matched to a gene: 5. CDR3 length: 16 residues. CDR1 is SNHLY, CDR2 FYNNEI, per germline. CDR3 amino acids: CASSVSGRYSYNEQFF. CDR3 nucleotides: TGTGCCAGCAGCGTTAGCGGGAGGTACTCCTACAATGAGCAGTTCTTC.

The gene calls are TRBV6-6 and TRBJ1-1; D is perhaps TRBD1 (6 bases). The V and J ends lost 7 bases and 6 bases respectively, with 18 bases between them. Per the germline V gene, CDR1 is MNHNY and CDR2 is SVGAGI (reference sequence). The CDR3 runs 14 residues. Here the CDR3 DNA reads TGTGCCAGCACCTCCCCCGGGGGCTTCGCTGAAGCTTTCTTT. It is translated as CASTSPGGFAEAFF.

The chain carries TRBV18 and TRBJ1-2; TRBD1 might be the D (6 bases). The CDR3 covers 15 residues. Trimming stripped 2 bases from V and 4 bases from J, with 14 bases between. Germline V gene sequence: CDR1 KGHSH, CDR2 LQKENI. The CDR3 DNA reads TGTGCCAGCTCACCAGAAACAGGGTTCAGCTATGGCTACACCTTC. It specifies CASSPETGFSYGYTF.